This T cell receptor beta chain was recovered during a study of cytomegalovirus exposure and HLA in healthy donors. Study-wide background: Some 85 million unique TCRs, all from HLA-typed donors, were included in an early release of the data.

Concerning this clone itself: Its cognate antigen is unknown.

Researchers ran the PCR with 60 Vbeta and 13 Jbeta primers. Profiling relied on immunoSEQ multiplex PCR, and the TCRdb table lists in-frame clones only, not all of them. The sample yields 150,000 or so clones, less than 85% seen once. This CDR3 has 15 residues. V dropped 5 bases and J dropped 4 bases, with 17 bases sitting between them. The V gene's germline CDR1 is SGHTA and CDR2 FQGNSA. Study-wide findings and caveats: A later analysis reportedly found that, within productive TCRs, an Asian-associated ancestry cluster had fewer N-insertions than the mean observed across the approximately 670 donors. When analyzed later, a missense DCLRE1C variant was found to be linked to TCR beta V- and J-gene trimming.

The sequence came from a young man in good health and CMV-seropositive. The rearrangement joins TRBV7-2 to TRBJ2-5; a weak D match, TRBD2 (5 bases). Material: PBMCs. The CDR3 bases are TGTGCCAGCAGCACCGGAGGTCTAGCCGCAGAGACCCAGTACTTC. Its protein product is CASSTGGLAAETQYF.